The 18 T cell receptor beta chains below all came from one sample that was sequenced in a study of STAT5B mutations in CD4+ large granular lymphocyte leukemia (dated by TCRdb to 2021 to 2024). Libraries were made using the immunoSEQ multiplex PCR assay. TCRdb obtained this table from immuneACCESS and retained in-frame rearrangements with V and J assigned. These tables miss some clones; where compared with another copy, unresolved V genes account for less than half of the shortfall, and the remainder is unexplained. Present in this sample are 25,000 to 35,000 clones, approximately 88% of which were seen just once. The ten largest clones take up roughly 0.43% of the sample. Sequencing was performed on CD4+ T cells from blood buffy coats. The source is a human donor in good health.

CDR3 DNA: TGTGCCAGCAGCTTAGCCTCGGGGGCGGAGACCCAGTACTTC. Translation gives CASSLASGAETQYF. The rearrangement links TRBV7-9 to TRBJ2-5, with D perhaps matching TRBD1 or TRBD2 (6 bases each). V shed 0 bases and J shed 5 bases, with 10 bases lying between them. The CDR3 has 14 amino acids. Looked up from germline, CDR1 is SEHNR and CDR2 is FQNEAQ (reference sequence).

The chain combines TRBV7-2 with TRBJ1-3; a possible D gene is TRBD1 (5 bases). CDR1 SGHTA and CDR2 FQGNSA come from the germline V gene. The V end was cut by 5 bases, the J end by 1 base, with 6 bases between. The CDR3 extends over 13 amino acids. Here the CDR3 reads CASSAGSGNTIYF. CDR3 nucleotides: TGTGCCAGCAGCGCAGGGTCTGGAAACACCATATATTTT. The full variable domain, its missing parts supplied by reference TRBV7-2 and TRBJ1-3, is GAGVSQSPSNKVTEKGKDVELRCDPISGHTALYWYRQSLGQGLEFLIYFQGNSAPDKSGLPSDRFSAERTGGSVSTLTIQRTQQEDSAVYLCASSAGSGNTIYFGEGSWLTVV.

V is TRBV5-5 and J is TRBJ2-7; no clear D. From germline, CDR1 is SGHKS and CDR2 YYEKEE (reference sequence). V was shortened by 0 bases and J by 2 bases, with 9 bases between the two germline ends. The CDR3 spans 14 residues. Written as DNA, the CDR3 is TGTGCCAGCAGCTTGGAAGCGCAGGCCTACGAGCAGTACTTC. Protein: CASSLEAQAYEQYF.

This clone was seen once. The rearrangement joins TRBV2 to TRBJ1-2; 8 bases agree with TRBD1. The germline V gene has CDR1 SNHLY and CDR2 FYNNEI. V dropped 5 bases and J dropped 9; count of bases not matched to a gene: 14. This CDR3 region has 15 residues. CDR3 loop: CASSTGQGGPRSYTF. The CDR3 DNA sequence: TGTGCCAGCAGTACCGGACAGGGAGGTCCGAGAAGCTACACCTTC.

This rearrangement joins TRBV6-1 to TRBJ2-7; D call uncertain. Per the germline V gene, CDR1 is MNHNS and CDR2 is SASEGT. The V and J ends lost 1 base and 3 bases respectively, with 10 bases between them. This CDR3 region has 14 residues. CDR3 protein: CASSEGGLVYEQYF. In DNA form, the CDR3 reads TGTGCCAGCAGTGAAGGTGGGCTGGTCTACGAGCAGTACTTC.

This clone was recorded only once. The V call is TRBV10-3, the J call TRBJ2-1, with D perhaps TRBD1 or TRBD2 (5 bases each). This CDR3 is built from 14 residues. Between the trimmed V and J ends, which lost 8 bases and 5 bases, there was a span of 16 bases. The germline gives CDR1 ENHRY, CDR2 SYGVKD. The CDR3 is CAIGEGTNNNEQFF. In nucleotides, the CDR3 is TGTGCCATCGGGGAAGGGACCAACAACAATGAGCAGTTCTTC.

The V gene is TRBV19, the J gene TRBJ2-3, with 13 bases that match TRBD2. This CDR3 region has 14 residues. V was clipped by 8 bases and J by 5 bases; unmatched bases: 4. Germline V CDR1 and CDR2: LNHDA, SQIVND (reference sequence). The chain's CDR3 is CASGLAGELDTQYF. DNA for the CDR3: TGTGCCAGTGGACTAGCGGGAGAGCTAGATACGCAGTATTTT.

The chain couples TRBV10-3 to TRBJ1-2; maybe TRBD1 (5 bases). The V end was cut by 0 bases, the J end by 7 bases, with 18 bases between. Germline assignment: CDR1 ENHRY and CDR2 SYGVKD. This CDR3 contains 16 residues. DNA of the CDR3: TGTGCCATCAGTGAGTCGAGCACTCAGCGGGGGTTTGGCTACACCTTC. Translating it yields CAISESSTQRGFGYTF.

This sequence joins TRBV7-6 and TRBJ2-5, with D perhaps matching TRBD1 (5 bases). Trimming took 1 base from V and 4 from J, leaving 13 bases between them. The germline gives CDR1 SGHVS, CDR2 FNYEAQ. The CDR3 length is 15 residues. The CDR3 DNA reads TGTGCCAGCAGCTTAGATGGGGCAGCTCGAGAGACCCAGTACTTC. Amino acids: CASSLDGAARETQYF.

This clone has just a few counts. The CDR3 DNA reads as TGTGCCAGCAGTTTATTTAGGGAGGGAGCCTACTACGAGCAGTACTTC. Its protein product is CASSLFREGAYYEQYF. The V gene is TRBV28, the J gene TRBJ2-7; 7 bases map to TRBD2. V shed 1 base and J 3 bases; nucleotides not matched to a gene: 9. Germline V gene data show CDR1 as MDHEN and CDR2 as SYDVKM. This CDR3 is 16 amino acids long.

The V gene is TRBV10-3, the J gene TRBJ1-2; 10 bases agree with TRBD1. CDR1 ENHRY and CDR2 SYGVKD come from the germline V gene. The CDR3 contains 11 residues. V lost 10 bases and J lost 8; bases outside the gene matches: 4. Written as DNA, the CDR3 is TGTGCCACGGGGACAGGGGACGGCTACACCTTC. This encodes CATGTGDGYTF.

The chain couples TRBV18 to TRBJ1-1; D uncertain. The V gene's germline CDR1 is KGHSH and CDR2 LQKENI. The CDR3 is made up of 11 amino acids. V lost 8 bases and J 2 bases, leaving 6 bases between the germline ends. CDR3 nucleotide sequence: TGTGCCAGCGCTACAAACACTGAAGCTTTCTTT. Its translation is CASATNTEAFF. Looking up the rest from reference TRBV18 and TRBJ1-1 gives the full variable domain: NAGVMQNPRHLVRRRGQEARLRCSPMKGHSHVYWYRQLPEEGLKFMVYLQKENIIDESGMPKERFSAEFPKEGPSILRIQQVVRGDSAAYFCASATNTEAFFGQGTRLTVV.

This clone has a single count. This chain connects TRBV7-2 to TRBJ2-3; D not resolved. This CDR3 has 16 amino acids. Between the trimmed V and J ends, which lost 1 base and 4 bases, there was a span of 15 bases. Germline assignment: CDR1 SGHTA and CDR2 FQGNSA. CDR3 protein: CASSLGSYGPPDTQYF. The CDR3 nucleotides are TGTGCCAGCAGCTTAGGTAGTTACGGGCCCCCAGATACGCAGTATTTT.

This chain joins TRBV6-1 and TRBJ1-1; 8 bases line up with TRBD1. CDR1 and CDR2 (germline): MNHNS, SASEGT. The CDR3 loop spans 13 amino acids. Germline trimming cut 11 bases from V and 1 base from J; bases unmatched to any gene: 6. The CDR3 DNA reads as TGTGCCGGGGGGGGACAGGCGAACACTGAAGCTTTCTTT. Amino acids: CAGGGQANTEAFF.

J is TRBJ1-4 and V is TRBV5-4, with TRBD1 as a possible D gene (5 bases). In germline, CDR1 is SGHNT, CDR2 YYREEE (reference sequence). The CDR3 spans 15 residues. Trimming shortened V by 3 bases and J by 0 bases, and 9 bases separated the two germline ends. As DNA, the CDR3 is TGTGCCAGCAGCTCGGGGGGTGCAACTAATGAAAAACTGTTTTTT. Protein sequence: CASSSGGATNEKLFF.

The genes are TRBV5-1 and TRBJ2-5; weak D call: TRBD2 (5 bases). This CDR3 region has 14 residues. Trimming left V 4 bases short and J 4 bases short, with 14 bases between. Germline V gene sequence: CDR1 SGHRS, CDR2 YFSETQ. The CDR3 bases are TGCGCCAGCAGCGTGGGTAACGCGGGAGAGACCCAGTACTTC. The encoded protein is CASSVGNAGETQYF.

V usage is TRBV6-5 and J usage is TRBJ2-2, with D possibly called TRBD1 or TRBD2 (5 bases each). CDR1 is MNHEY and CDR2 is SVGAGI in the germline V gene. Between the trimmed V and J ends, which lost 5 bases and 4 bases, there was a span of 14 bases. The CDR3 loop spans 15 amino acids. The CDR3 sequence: CASSKTGRLTGELFF. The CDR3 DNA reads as TGTGCCAGCAGTAAGACGGGACGGCTCACCGGGGAGCTGTTTTTT.

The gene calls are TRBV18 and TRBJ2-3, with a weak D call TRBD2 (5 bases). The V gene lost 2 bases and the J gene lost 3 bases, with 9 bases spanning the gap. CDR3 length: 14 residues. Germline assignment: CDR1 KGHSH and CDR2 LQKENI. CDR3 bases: TGTGCCAGCTCACCATCGGGATGGACAGATACGCAGTATTTT. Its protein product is CASSPSGWTDTQYF.